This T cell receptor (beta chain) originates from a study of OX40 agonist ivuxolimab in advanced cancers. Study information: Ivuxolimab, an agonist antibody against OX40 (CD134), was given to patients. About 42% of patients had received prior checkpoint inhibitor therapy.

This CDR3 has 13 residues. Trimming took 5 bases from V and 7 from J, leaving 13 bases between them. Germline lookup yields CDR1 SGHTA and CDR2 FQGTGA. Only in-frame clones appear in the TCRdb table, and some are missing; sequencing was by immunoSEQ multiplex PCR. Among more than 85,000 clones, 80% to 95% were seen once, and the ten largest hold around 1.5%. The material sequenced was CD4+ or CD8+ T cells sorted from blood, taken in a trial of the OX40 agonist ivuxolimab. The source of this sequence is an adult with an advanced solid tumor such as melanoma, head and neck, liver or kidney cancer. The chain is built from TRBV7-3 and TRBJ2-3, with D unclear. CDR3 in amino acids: CASSPPGSNTQYF. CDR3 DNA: TGTGCCAGCAGCCCCCCGGGCAGTAATACGCAGTATTTT.